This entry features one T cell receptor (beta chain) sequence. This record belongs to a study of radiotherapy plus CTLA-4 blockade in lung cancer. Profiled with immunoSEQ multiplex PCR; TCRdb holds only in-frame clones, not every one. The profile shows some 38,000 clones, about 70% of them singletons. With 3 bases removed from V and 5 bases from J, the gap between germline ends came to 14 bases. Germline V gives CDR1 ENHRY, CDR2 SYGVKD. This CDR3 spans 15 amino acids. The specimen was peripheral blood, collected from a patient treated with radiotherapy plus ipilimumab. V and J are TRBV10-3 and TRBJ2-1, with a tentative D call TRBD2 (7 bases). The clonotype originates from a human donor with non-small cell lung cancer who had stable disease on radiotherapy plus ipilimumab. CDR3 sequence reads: CAISDLGGPNNEQFF. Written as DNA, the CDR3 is TGTGCCATCAGTGATCTGGGGGGGCCCAACAATGAGCAGTTCTTC.